The next 24 T cell receptor beta chains were all read from a single sample in a study of identical twins. From the 5' RACE reads, TCRdb called clonotypes with MiXCR, one entry per CDR3 protein. The table records hundreds of thousands of distinct CDR3 sequences, around 6.8% of them present only once. These same records also appear under a second study, on yellow fever vaccine responses in identical twins.

Sequenced material: memory (CD45RO+) T cells sorted from blood. The receptors shown here come from a young woman in good health.

This clonotype was detected a few times. The CDR3 sequence: CARKASSGTSGRWGRADTQYF. CDR3 DNA: TGTGCCAGAAAAGCAAGCTCCGGGACTAGCGGGAGATGGGGCCGAGCAGATACGCAGTATTTT. V is TRBV11-2 and J is TRBJ2-3, with TRBD2 identical over 14 bases. The CDR3 extends over 21 amino acids. Trimming at V came to 9 bases and at J to 4 bases, leaving 24 bases not matched to a gene. The germline V gene has CDR1 SGHAT and CDR2 FQNNGV.

The rearrangement links TRBV10-3 to TRBJ2-5; the D gene is possibly TRBD1 (6 bases). V was clipped by 4 bases and J by 1 base, with 10 bases between them. Germline assignment: CDR1 ENHRY and CDR2 SYGVKD. CDR3 length equals 14 residues. The CDR3 loop is CAISGGRGQETQYF. In nucleotides, the CDR3 is TGTGCCATCAGTGGAGGCAGGGGCCAAGAGACCCAGTACTTC.

This clonotype was seen a few times. The chain is built from TRBV10-3 and TRBJ2-1; D may be TRBD2 (6 bases). The CDR3 extends over 15 amino acids. Germline CDR1 is ENHRY and CDR2 is SYGVKD. The V end was cut by 0 bases, the J end by 5 bases, with 11 bases between. The CDR3 region is CAISESQGGDNEQFF. The DNA for the CDR3 is TGTGCCATCAGTGAGTCCCAGGGAGGCGACAATGAGCAGTTCTTC.

In this sample, this clonotype turned up a few times. The J gene is TRBJ1-2, the V gene TRBV9; 9 bases align to TRBD1. V shed 1 base and J 6 bases; nucleotides not matched to a gene: 10. The germline gives CDR1 SGDLS, CDR2 YYNGEE. CDR3 size: 16 residues. The CDR3 loop reads CASSVLDRDRVNGYTF. The CDR3 region has the DNA TGTGCCAGCAGCGTATTAGACCGGGACAGGGTTAATGGCTACACCTTC.

This clonotype has just a few counts. The V call is TRBV11-3, the J call TRBJ2-5, with a weak D call TRBD2 (6 bases). CDR1 and CDR2 (germline): SGHNT, YENEEA. The CDR3 totals 15 residues. Trimming took off 4 bases at V and 3 bases at J, with 15 bases between the two ends. Written as DNA, the CDR3 is TGTGCCAGCAGCTCGCTCCGGAGGGCGAAAGAGACCCAGTACTTC. Protein sequence: CASSSLRRAKETQYF.

This clonotype was seen repeatedly, ten times or more. The rearrangement uses TRBV7-9 and TRBJ2-3, with D possibly called TRBD1 or TRBD2 (6 bases each). Trimming cost V 0 bases and J 5 bases, with 9 bases left between them. The length of the CDR3 is 14 residues. The germline CDR1 and CDR2 sequences are SEHNR and FQNEAQ (reference sequence). This chain's CDR3 is CASSLAGGKDTQYF. Here the CDR3 DNA reads TGTGCCAGCAGCTTAGCGGGGGGCAAAGATACGCAGTATTTT.

This sequence joins TRBV5-5 and TRBJ1-2; tentative D call: TRBD1 (5 bases). Trimming took off 6 bases at V and 2 bases at J, with 11 bases between the two ends. The CDR3 is 13 residues long. The germline gives CDR1 SGHKS, CDR2 YYEKEE (reference sequence). The DNA of the CDR3 is TGTGCCAGCACCCCGGACATCAACTATGGCTACACCTTC. It encodes CASTPDINYGYTF.

In its sample, this clonotype was seen many times. The gene calls are TRBV20-1 and TRBJ2-1, with 7 bases identical to TRBD2. This CDR3 has 16 amino acids. Germline V gives CDR1 DFQATT, CDR2 SNEGSKA (reference sequence). V was pared by 0 bases and J by 0 bases, with 5 bases of the junction left unmatched. The CDR3 is CSARDKGGSSYNEQFF. For the CDR3, the DNA is TGCAGTGCTAGAGATAAAGGCGGGAGCTCCTACAATGAGCAGTTCTTC.

This clonotype was seen many times. This chain connects TRBV27 to TRBJ2-7; D is undetermined. Germline assignment: CDR1 MNHEY and CDR2 SMNVEV (reference sequence). There are 14 residues in the CDR3. With 5 bases removed from V and 2 bases from J, the gap between germline ends came to 13 bases. The CDR3 loop is CASSPGPRTYEQYF. The CDR3 region has the DNA TGTGCCAGCAGTCCCGGCCCAAGGACCTACGAGCAGTACTTC.

This clonotype was detected only a few times. The genes are TRBV27 and TRBJ2-1; D may be TRBD1 (6 bases). This CDR3 has 14 amino acids. V lost 5 bases and J lost 9, with 17 bases in between. The V gene's germline CDR1 is MNHEY and CDR2 SMNVEV (reference sequence). Written as DNA, the CDR3 is TGTGCCAGCAGTGCGACAGGTCTTAGCACTGAGCAGTTCTTC. It is translated as CASSATGLSTEQFF.

The chain joins TRBV6-1 to TRBJ2-5; D gene ambiguous. The CDR3 runs to 14 residues. Germline V lookup: CDR1 MNHNS, CDR2 SASEGT. V lost 6 bases to trimming and J lost 5 bases, with 16 bases between them. The CDR3 protein is CASRTHGRGETQYF. The CDR3 DNA follows: TGTGCCAGCAGGACGCATGGCCGTGGCGAGACCCAGTACTTC.

The chain couples TRBV6-5 to TRBJ2-3; D gene uncertain. This CDR3 has 13 amino acids. V gave up 0 bases and J gave up 5 bases, with 6 bases separating them. The germline V gene encodes CDR1 MNHEY and CDR2 SVGAGI. Here the CDR3 reads CASSYSLGDTQYF. DNA for the CDR3: TGTGCCAGCAGTTACTCTTTGGGAGATACGCAGTATTTT.

This clonotype was detected only a few times. The chain recombines TRBV10-2 with TRBJ2-5; D not certain. This CDR3 spans 14 amino acids. Germline values: CDR1 WSHSY, CDR2 SAAADI. V shed 5 bases and J shed 7 bases, with 17 bases lying between them. CDR3 amino acids: CASSTTRPESTQYF. The CDR3 DNA reads as TGCGCCAGCAGTACTACCAGGCCAGAGTCGACCCAGTACTTC.

This clonotype has only a few counts. The chain joins TRBV15 to TRBJ2-5; no clear D gene. The V gene lost 0 bases and the J gene lost 3 bases, with 11 bases spanning the gap. Germline V gene sequence: CDR1 LNHNV, CDR2 YYDKDF (reference sequence). This CDR3 region has 15 residues. The chain's CDR3 is CATSRDRGGKETQYF. For the CDR3, the DNA is TGTGCCACCAGCAGAGATCGCGGCGGAAAAGAGACCCAGTACTTC.

This chain uses TRBV5-1 with TRBJ2-7; D may be TRBD1 (6 bases). This CDR3 has 15 amino acids. From germline, CDR1 is SGHRS and CDR2 YFSETQ. V was pared by 1 base and J by 3 bases, with 14 bases between. CDR3 bases: TGCGCCAGCAGCTTGACAGGGAAGTTGGGCTACGAGCAGTACTTC. The encoded protein is CASSLTGKLGYEQYF.

Many counts were recorded for this clonotype. The chain carries TRBV6-5 and TRBJ2-7; D uncertain. V lost 2 bases to trimming and J lost 2 bases, with 13 bases between them. Germline loops: CDR1 MNHEY, CDR2 SVGAGI. The length of the CDR3 is 15 residues. The CDR3 nucleotides are TGTGCCAGCAGTTACGCCGGTCTGACGACCTACGAGCAGTACTTC. This encodes CASSYAGLTTYEQYF.

This clonotype appeared a few times. This rearrangement joins TRBV19 to TRBJ2-1; D is ambiguous. CDR1 and CDR2 (germline): LNHDA, SQIVND (reference sequence). The CDR3 totals 14 residues. V was cut by 9 bases and J by 3 bases, with 15 bases left in between. CDR3: CASGRSLHYNEQFF. In DNA, the CDR3 is TGTGCCAGCGGGCGGAGCCTGCACTACAATGAGCAGTTCTTC.

This sequence joins TRBV28 and TRBJ2-7, with TRBD1 matching over 9 bases. V lost 7 bases and J lost 5; bases outside the gene matches: 21. CDR1 and CDR2 (germline): MDHEN, SYDVKM. The CDR3 sequence is 18 residues long. This CDR3 is CASNPMGKHGTGSNEQYF. CDR3 coding DNA: TGTGCCAGCAATCCTATGGGAAAACACGGGACAGGGAGCAACGAGCAGTACTTC.

This sequence joins TRBV25-1 and TRBJ2-5; D is tentatively TRBD1 or TRBD2 (6 bases each). V was cut by 3 bases and J by 6 bases, with 14 bases left in between. The germline gives CDR1 MGHDK, CDR2 SYGVNS. CDR3 size: 14 residues. Written as DNA, the CDR3 is TGTGCCAGCAGTGAGAACAGGGAGGTGAAGACCCAGTACTTC. Encoded protein: CASSENREVKTQYF. Looking up the rest from reference TRBV25-1 and TRBJ2-5 gives the full variable domain: EADIYQTPRYLVIGTGKKITLECSQTMGHDKMYWYQQDPGMELHLIHYSYGVNSTEKGDLSSESTVSRIRTEHFPLTLESARPSHTSQYLCASSENREVKTQYFGPGTRLLVL.

The chain combines TRBV5-6 with TRBJ2-3; 8 nucleotides line up with TRBD2. J gave up 0 bases and V 5 bases, and 5 bases lay outside the gene matches. CDR3 length: 15 residues. CDR1 and CDR2 from the germline V gene are SGHDT and YYEEEE. CDR3 in amino acids: CASRTGTRSTDTQYF. The CDR3 DNA reads as TGTGCCAGCAGGACCGGGACTAGAAGCACAGATACGCAGTATTTT.

There are many counts of this clonotype. The chain carries TRBV5-1 and TRBJ1-2, with D possibly TRBD1 on 5 matching bases. The CDR3 extends over 13 amino acids. Deletions cut 8 bases from V and 8 bases from J, with 19 bases between. CDR1 and CDR2 from the germline V gene are SGHRS and YFSETQ. The CDR3 region has the DNA TGCGCCAGTCAATTCGACGGGGGACGGGGCTACACCTTC. This gives the protein CASQFDGGRGYTF.

This clonotype was counted a few times. V and J are TRBV5-4 and TRBJ2-7, with TRBD2 matching over 14 bases. Germline V gene lookup returns CDR1 SGHNT and CDR2 YYREEE (reference sequence). The length of the CDR3 is 16 residues. With 4 bases clipped from V and 2 bases from J, the junction kept 5 bases outside the gene matches. The CDR3, as DNA: TGTGCCAGCAGCATGGGACTAGCGGGAGATGCCTACGAGCAGTACTTC. Protein sequence: CASSMGLAGDAYEQYF.

This clonotype has a count of ten or more. The chain links TRBV19 to TRBJ2-6, with a tentative D call TRBD1 (7 bases). Germline V gives CDR1 LNHDA, CDR2 SQIVND (reference sequence). V lost 4 bases to trimming and J lost 7 bases, with 14 bases between them. CDR3 size: 15 residues. CDR3 sequence: CASSRRDSKANVLTF. The CDR3 DNA sequence: TGTGCCAGTAGTAGGAGGGACAGCAAAGCCAACGTCCTGACTTTC.

V usage is TRBV7-2 and J usage is TRBJ1-2, with a weak D call TRBD1 (5 bases). Germline V gene data show CDR1 as SGHTA and CDR2 as FQGNSA. V lost 0 bases and J lost 6, with 11 bases in between. The CDR3 is 14 residues long. The CDR3 region is CASSLAGTSHGYTF. In DNA, the CDR3 is TGTGCCAGCAGCTTAGCAGGGACTTCCCATGGCTACACCTTC.